This paragraph covers one T cell receptor beta chain sequence. Its antigen remains unknown. The data were taken from a study of regulatory T cells in long-lasting Graves disease. About the research overall: Persistence in Graves' disease denoted antithyroid drug use beyond 5 years alongside positive TSH receptor antibodies. Study observations and caveats: Newly diagnosed Graves' patients exceeded persistent ones in TCR diversity.

The TCR beta library used iRepertoire HTBI primers with Arm-PCR amplification of CDR3. MiXCR, run by TCRdb on the multiplex PCR reads, gives a single entry per CDR3 protein. The sample yields 650,000 to 850,000 distinct CDR3 sequences, approximately 31% seen once. The CDR3 extends over 13 amino acids. Germline values: CDR1 DFQATT, CDR2 SNEGSKA (reference sequence). V lost 6 bases and J lost 2; bases outside the gene matches: 6. The time point here: persistent/refractory GD, antithyroid drugs over 5 years with positive TRAb. Generation of the TCR library employed RNA extracted from PBMCs. EDTA tubes received about 9.2 milliliters of collected peripheral blood.

Source: peripheral blood mononuclear cells (PBMCs), taken when the disease was refractory, from a patient treated with antithyroid drugs. The receptor was isolated from a female donor with Graves disease. V usage is TRBV20-1 and J usage is TRBJ2-5; 7 bases line up with TRBD1. In DNA form, the CDR3 reads TGCAGTGCCGATCACAGGGGACAAGAGACCCAGTACTTC. Protein product: CSADHRGQETQYF.